This T cell receptor (beta chain) appears in the sequencing data of a study of cytomegalovirus exposure and HLA in healthy donors. Overall study results and limits: Cytomegalovirus association was listed for approximately 150 TCR beta chains. CMV antigen specificity was confirmed in vitro for three CMV-associated chains.

Profiled with immunoSEQ multiplex PCR; TCRdb holds only in-frame clones, not every one. Of about 120,000 clones in the sample, around nine tenths were seen once. The germline V gene has CDR1 SGHDN and CDR2 FVKESK. Trimming took 4 bases from V and 0 from J; bases not matched to a gene: 7. The CDR3 sequence is 16 residues long. A word on this clone: Its matching antigen is unknown.

The receptor was isolated from a woman under 30 in good health and CMV-seropositive. Sequencing was performed on PBMCs. The V and J genes are TRBV14 and TRBJ2-7; 9 bases fit TRBD1. The CDR3 DNA reads TGTGCCAGCAGCCTTAGACAGGGGGTGAGCTCCTACGAGCAGTACTTC. It is translated as CASSLRQGVSSYEQYF.